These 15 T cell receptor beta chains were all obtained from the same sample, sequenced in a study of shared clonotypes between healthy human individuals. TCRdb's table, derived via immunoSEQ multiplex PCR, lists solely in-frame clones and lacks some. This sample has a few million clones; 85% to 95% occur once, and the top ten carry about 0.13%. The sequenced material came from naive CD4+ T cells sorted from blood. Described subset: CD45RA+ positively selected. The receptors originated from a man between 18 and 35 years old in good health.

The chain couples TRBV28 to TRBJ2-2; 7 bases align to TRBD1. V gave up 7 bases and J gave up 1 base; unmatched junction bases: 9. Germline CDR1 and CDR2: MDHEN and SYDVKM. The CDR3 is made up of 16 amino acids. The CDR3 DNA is TGTGCCAGCACCTTTAACAGGGGCTTGAACACCGGGGAGCTGTTTTTT. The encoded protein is CASTFNRGLNTGELFF.

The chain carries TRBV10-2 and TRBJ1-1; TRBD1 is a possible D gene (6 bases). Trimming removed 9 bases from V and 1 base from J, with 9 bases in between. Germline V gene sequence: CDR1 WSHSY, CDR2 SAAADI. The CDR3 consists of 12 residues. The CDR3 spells CASQGSNTEAFF. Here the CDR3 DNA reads TGCGCCAGTCAGGGGTCGAACACTGAAGCTTTCTTT.

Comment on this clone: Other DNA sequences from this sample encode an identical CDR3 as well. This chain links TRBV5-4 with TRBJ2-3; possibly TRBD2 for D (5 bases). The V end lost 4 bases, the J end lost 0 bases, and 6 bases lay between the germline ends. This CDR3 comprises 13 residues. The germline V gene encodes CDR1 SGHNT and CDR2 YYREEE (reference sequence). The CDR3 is CASSPGSTDTQYF. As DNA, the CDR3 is TGTGCCAGCAGCCCGGGAAGCACAGATACGCAGTATTTT.

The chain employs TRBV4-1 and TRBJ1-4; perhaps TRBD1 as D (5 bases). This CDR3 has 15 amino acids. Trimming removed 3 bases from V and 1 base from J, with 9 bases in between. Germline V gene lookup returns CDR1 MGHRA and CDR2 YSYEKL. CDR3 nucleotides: TGCGCCAGCAGCCACCGGGACGGAACTAATGAAAAACTGTTTTTT. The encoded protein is CASSHRDGTNEKLFF.

In DNA, the CDR3 is TGTGCCAGCAGCCCGGGACCGACTAGCAATCAGCCCCAGCATTTT. Amino acids: CASSPGPTSNQPQHF. The chain carries TRBV6-5 and TRBJ1-5, with D perhaps TRBD1 (5 bases). The CDR3 is 15 amino acids. Trimming removed 6 bases from V and 0 bases from J, with 12 bases in between. CDR1 is MNHEY and CDR2 is SVGAGI in the germline V gene.

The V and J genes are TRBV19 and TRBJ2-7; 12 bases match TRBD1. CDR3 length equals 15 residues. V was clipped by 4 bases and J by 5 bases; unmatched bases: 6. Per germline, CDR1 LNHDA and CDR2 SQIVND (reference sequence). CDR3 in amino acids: CASSTPGTGGNEQYF. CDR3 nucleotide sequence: TGTGCCAGTAGTACCCCCGGGACAGGGGGCAACGAGCAGTACTTC.

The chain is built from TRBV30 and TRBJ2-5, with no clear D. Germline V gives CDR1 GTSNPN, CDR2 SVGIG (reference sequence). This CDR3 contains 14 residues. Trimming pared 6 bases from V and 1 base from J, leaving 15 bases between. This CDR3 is CACALALIQETQYF. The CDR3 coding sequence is TGTGCCTGTGCTCTCGCACTAATCCAAGAGACCCAGTACTTC. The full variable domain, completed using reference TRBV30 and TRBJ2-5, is SQTIHQWPATLVQPVGSPLSLECTVEGTSNPNLYWYRQAAGRGLQLLFYSVGIGQISSEVPQNLSASRPQDRQFILSSKKLLLSDSGFYLCACALALIQETQYFGPGTRLLVL.

The DNA for the CDR3 is TGTGCCAGCAGCTTTGCGGGAGGGCCAGATACGCAGTATTTT. It codes for CASSFAGGPDTQYF. This chain links TRBV7-9 with TRBJ2-3; the match to TRBD2 covers 9 bases. Unmatched junction bases numbered 2, after V lost 3 bases and J lost 4 bases. The germline gives CDR1 SEHNR, CDR2 FQNEAQ (reference sequence). The CDR3 length is 14 residues.

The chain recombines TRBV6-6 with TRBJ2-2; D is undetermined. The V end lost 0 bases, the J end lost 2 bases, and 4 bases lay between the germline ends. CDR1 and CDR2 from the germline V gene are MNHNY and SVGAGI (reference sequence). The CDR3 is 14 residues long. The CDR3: CASSYSSNTGELFF. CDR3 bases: TGTGCCAGCAGTTACTCGTCTAACACCGGGGAGCTGTTTTTT.

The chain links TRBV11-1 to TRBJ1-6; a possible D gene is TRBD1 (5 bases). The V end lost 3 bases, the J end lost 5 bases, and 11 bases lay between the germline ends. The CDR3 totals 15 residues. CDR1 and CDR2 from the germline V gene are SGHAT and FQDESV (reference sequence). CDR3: CASSFRRGDNSPLHF. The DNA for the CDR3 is TGTGCCAGCAGCTTTCGTCGGGGGGATAATTCACCCCTCCACTTT. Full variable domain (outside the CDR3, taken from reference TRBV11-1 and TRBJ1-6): EAEVAQSPRYKITEKSQAVAFWCDPISGHATLYWYRQILGQGPELLVQFQDESVVDDSQLPKDRFSAERLKGVDSTLKIQPAELGDSAMYLCASSFRRGDNSPLHFGNGTRLTVT.

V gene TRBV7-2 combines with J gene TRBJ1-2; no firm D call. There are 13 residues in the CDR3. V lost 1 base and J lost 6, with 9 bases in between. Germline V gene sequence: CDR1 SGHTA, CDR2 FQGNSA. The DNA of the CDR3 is TGTGCCAGCAGCTTAGAGGCTACGCATGGCTACACCTTC. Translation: CASSLEATHGYTF.

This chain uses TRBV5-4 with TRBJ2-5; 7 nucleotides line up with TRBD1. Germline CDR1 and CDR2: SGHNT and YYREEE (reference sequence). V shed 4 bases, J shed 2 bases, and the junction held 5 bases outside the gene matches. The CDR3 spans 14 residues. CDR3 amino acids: CASSQGQNQETQYF. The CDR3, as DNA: TGTGCCAGCAGCCAGGGACAGAATCAAGAGACCCAGTACTTC.

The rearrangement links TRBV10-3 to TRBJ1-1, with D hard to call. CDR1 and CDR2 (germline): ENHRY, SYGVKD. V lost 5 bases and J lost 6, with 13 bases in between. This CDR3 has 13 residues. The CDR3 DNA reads TGTGCCATCAGTTACACCCATGGGGCTGAAGCTTTCTTT. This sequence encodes CAISYTHGAEAFF.

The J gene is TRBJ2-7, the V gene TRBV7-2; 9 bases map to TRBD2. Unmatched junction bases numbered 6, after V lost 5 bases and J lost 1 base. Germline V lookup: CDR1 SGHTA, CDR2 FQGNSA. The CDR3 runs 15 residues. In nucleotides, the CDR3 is TGTGCCAGCAGCCGCCGGCTAGCGGGATCCTACGAGCAGTACTTC. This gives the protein CASSRRLAGSYEQYF.

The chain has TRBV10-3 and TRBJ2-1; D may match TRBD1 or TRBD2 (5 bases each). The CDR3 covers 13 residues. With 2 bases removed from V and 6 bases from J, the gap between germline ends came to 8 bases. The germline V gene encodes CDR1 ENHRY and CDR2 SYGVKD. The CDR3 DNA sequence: TGTGCCATCAGTGAGGGGACGAGCAATGAGCAGTTCTTC. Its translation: CAISEGTSNEQFF.